These T cell receptor beta chains were read from a single sample in a study of T cells in narcolepsy. Using immunoSEQ multiplex PCR, the repertoire was profiled, and TCRdb retains in-frame clones only, with some absent. This table has 20,000 to 25,000 clones, around 85% appearing once. The source material was CD45RA- memory CD4+ T cells from PBMCs. These receptors all come from a human donor with narcolepsy. Both conserved end residues are part of each CDR3. Fields, in order: J gene, clone size, V gene, D gene, CDR3 protein, CDR3 DNA. D genes are given only for firm matches. Not every row has a clone size; where given, it reads once, few, many or a size class.

j_call: TRBJ2-5
clone_size: once
v_call: TRBV4-1
d_call: NA
cdr3_aa: CASRRGSNQETQYF
cdr3_nt: TGCGCCAGCAGGAGGGGGTCGAACCAAGAGACCCAGTACTTC

j_call: TRBJ2-2
clone_size: NA
v_call: TRBV15
d_call: NA
cdr3_aa: CATSRDGNTGELFF
cdr3_nt: TGTGCCACCAGCAGAGACGGGAACACCGGGGAGCTGTTTTTT

j_call: TRBJ1-5
clone_size: NA
v_call: TRBV5-5
d_call: TRBD1
cdr3_aa: CASSWGQSNQPQHF
cdr3_nt: TGTGCCAGCAGCTGGGGACAGAGCAATCAGCCCCAGCATTTT

j_call: TRBJ1-3
clone_size: few
v_call: TRBV7-8
d_call: NA
cdr3_aa: CASSLAGTLPNTIYF
cdr3_nt: TGTGCCAGCAGCTTAGCTGGCACACTACCAAACACCATATATTTT

j_call: TRBJ1-2
clone_size: few
v_call: TRBV7-9
d_call: TRBD1
cdr3_aa: CASSTGQGTVYTF
cdr3_nt: TGTGCCAGCAGCACGGGACAGGGAACGGTCTACACCTTC

j_call: TRBJ1-1
clone_size: NA
v_call: TRBV4-1
d_call: TRBD1
cdr3_aa: CASSQLTGVMNTEAFF
cdr3_nt: TGCGCCAGCAGCCAACTAACAGGGGTCATGAACACTGAAGCTTTCTTT

j_call: TRBJ1-2
clone_size: few
v_call: TRBV28
d_call: TRBD1
cdr3_aa: CASATGKDGYTF
cdr3_nt: TGTGCCAGTGCGACAGGGAAAGATGGCTACACCTTC

j_call: TRBJ1-1
clone_size: NA
v_call: TRBV5-1
d_call: NA
cdr3_aa: CASSLMGTTYEAFF
cdr3_nt: TGCGCCAGCAGCTTGATGGGGACTACCTATGAAGCTTTCTTT

j_call: TRBJ1-1
clone_size: NA
v_call: TRBV5-1
d_call: TRBD1
cdr3_aa: CASSLGQGAFSAFF
cdr3_nt: TGCGCCAGCAGCCTGGGACAGGGGGCGTTTTCGGCTTTCTTT

j_call: TRBJ2-1
clone_size: NA
v_call: TRBV13
d_call: NA
cdr3_aa: CASSGRDFYNEQFF
cdr3_nt: TGTGCCAGCAGCGGCCGGGACTTCTACAATGAGCAGTTCTTC

j_call: TRBJ2-5
clone_size: NA
v_call: TRBV6-5
d_call: TRBD2
cdr3_aa: CASSPGTRRIETQYF
cdr3_nt: TGTGCCAGCAGTCCCGGGACTAGACGTATAGAGACCCAGTACTTC

j_call: TRBJ1-5
clone_size: NA
v_call: TRBV28
d_call: NA
cdr3_aa: CASILTDIRNQPQHF
cdr3_nt: TGTGCCAGCATTTTAACAGACATCCGCAATCAGCCCCAGCATTTT

j_call: TRBJ2-7
clone_size: NA
v_call: TRBV7-2
d_call: NA
cdr3_aa: CASSRSGITYEQYF
cdr3_nt: TGTGCCAGCAGCCGTAGCGGAATAACCTACGAGCAGTACTTC

j_call: TRBJ2-7
clone_size: NA
v_call: TRBV5-5
d_call: NA
cdr3_aa: CASSPGAGIYEQYF
cdr3_nt: TGTGCCAGCAGCCCCGGTGCAGGGATCTACGAGCAGTACTTC

j_call: TRBJ1-5
clone_size: NA
v_call: TRBV4-2
d_call: NA
cdr3_aa: CASSQDMGVGDTSSNQPQHF
cdr3_nt: TGTGCCAGCAGCCAAGATATGGGAGTGGGGGACACCTCGAGCAATCAGCCCCAGCATTTT

j_call: TRBJ1-2
clone_size: NA
v_call: TRBV5-6
d_call: TRBD1
cdr3_aa: CASSLDRGGGSYTF
cdr3_nt: TGTGCCAGCAGTTTGGACAGGGGAGGCGGCAGCTACACCTTC

j_call: TRBJ1-5
clone_size: NA
v_call: TRBV6-1
d_call: NA
cdr3_aa: CASSEVHTNSNQPQHF
cdr3_nt: TGTGCCAGCAGTGAGGTCCACACGAATAGCAATCAGCCCCAGCATTTT

j_call: TRBJ1-4
clone_size: NA
v_call: TRBV19
d_call: TRBD1
cdr3_aa: CASSGQGEKLFF
cdr3_nt: TGTGCCAGTAGCGGACAGGGTGAAAAACTGTTTTTT

j_call: TRBJ2-5
clone_size: NA
v_call: TRBV21-1
d_call: NA
cdr3_aa: CASSKVPREETQYF
cdr3_nt: TGTGCCAGCAGCAAAGTACCACGGGAAGAGACCCAGTACTTC

j_call: TRBJ1-6
clone_size: NA
v_call: TRBV25-1
d_call: TRBD1
cdr3_aa: CASSDSSGGANDNSPLHF
cdr3_nt: TGTGCCAGCAGTGACTCTTCAGGGGGCGCCAATGATAATTCACCCCTCCACTTT

j_call: TRBJ1-4
clone_size: once
v_call: TRBV15
d_call: NA
cdr3_aa: CATTRDYDREKLFF
cdr3_nt: TGTGCCACCACCCGGGACTACGACCGGGAAAAACTGTTTTTT

j_call: TRBJ2-7
clone_size: NA
v_call: TRBV14
d_call: NA
cdr3_aa: CASSQDFSAGTRYF
cdr3_nt: TGTGCCAGCAGCCAAGATTTTTCTGCGGGCACCCGGTACTTC

j_call: TRBJ1-1
clone_size: NA
v_call: TRBV5-6
d_call: NA
cdr3_aa: CASSLGRGAMNTEAFF
cdr3_nt: TGTGCCAGCAGCTTAGGAAGGGGCGCGATGAACACTGAAGCTTTCTTT

j_call: TRBJ1-5
clone_size: NA
v_call: TRBV7-2
d_call: TRBD1
cdr3_aa: CASSGTGGSNQPQHF
cdr3_nt: TGTGCCAGCAGCGGGACAGGGGGCAGCAATCAGCCCCAGCATTTT

j_call: TRBJ1-1
clone_size: NA
v_call: TRBV5-1
d_call: TRBD1
cdr3_aa: CASSLGRAGGTEAFF
cdr3_nt: TGCGCCAGCAGCCTGGGGAGGGCAGGGGGCACTGAAGCTTTCTTT

j_call: TRBJ2-2
clone_size: few
v_call: TRBV9
d_call: NA
cdr3_aa: CASSVDPDTYTGELFF
cdr3_nt: TGTGCCAGCAGCGTAGACCCGGACACTTACACCGGGGAGCTGTTTTTT

j_call: TRBJ1-1
clone_size: NA
v_call: TRBV30
d_call: TRBD1
cdr3_aa: CAWSRQGSTEAFF
cdr3_nt: TGTGCCTGGAGTAGACAGGGGAGCACTGAAGCTTTCTTT

j_call: TRBJ1-1
clone_size: NA
v_call: TRBV4-2
d_call: NA
cdr3_aa: CASSRQGLAFF
cdr3_nt: TGTGCCAGCAGCCGTCAGGGCCTGGCTTTCTTT

j_call: TRBJ2-1
clone_size: NA
v_call: TRBV5-8
d_call: TRBD1
cdr3_aa: CASSIKDRGAYNEQFF
cdr3_nt: TGTGCCAGCAGCATTAAGGACAGGGGCGCTTACAATGAGCAGTTCTTC

j_call: TRBJ2-7
clone_size: NA
v_call: TRBV28
d_call: TRBD1
cdr3_aa: CAMRDRVTYEQYF
cdr3_nt: TGTGCCATGCGGGACAGGGTAACCTACGAGCAGTACTTC

j_call: TRBJ2-5
clone_size: NA
v_call: TRBV7-9
d_call: TRBD2
cdr3_aa: CASSPRYPLAGGRETQYF
cdr3_nt: TGTGCCAGCAGCCCTAGGTACCCCCTGGCGGGAGGGCGAGAGACCCAGTACTTC

j_call: TRBJ1-1
clone_size: NA
v_call: TRBV30
d_call: NA
cdr3_aa: CAWSLRGGGTEAFF
cdr3_nt: TGTGCCTGGAGCCTCCGTGGAGGCGGCACTGAAGCTTTCTTT

j_call: TRBJ1-2
clone_size: once
v_call: TRBV28
d_call: NA
cdr3_aa: CASKSGTNYGYTF
cdr3_nt: TGTGCCAGCAAGAGTGGTACTAACTATGGCTACACCTTC

j_call: TRBJ1-2
clone_size: few
v_call: TRBV5-6
d_call: NA
cdr3_aa: CASSSGGRRRGYGYTF
cdr3_nt: TGTGCCAGCAGCTCGGGAGGTCGGCGCAGGGGTTATGGCTACACCTTC

j_call: TRBJ2-7
clone_size: once
v_call: TRBV7-2
d_call: TRBD1
cdr3_aa: CASRGTGGYEQYF
cdr3_nt: TGTGCCAGCAGGGGGACAGGGGGATACGAGCAGTACTTC

j_call: TRBJ1-2
clone_size: NA
v_call: TRBV6-5
d_call: TRBD1
cdr3_aa: CASRPYRGQDYGYTF
cdr3_nt: TGTGCCAGCCGCCCATACAGGGGGCAGGACTATGGCTACACCTTC

j_call: TRBJ2-7
clone_size: NA
v_call: TRBV5-1
d_call: TRBD2
cdr3_aa: CASSPGLATDKQYF
cdr3_nt: TGCGCCAGCAGTCCGGGACTAGCCACGGACAAGCAGTACTTC

j_call: TRBJ1-5
clone_size: NA
v_call: TRBV6-5
d_call: NA
cdr3_aa: CASGPLHGTQHF
cdr3_nt: TGTGCCAGCGGACCCCTGCACGGGACCCAGCATTTT

j_call: TRBJ2-1
clone_size: NA
v_call: TRBV6-5
d_call: NA
cdr3_aa: CASTSGDLRGKQFF
cdr3_nt: TGTGCCAGTACATCGGGAGACCTACGGGGTAAGCAGTTCTTC

j_call: TRBJ2-1
clone_size: NA
v_call: TRBV7-2
d_call: TRBD2
cdr3_aa: CASSSRTSGAYNEQFF
cdr3_nt: TGTGCCAGCAGCTCCCGGACTAGCGGGGCCTACAATGAGCAGTTCTTC

j_call: TRBJ2-1
clone_size: NA
v_call: TRBV11-3
d_call: TRBD2
cdr3_aa: CASSPTGPTSGSGNEQFF
cdr3_nt: TGTGCCAGCAGCCCAACCGGGCCAACTAGCGGGAGTGGTAATGAGCAGTTCTTC

j_call: TRBJ2-5
clone_size: NA
v_call: TRBV5-8
d_call: NA
cdr3_aa: CASSLVRYQETQYF
cdr3_nt: TGTGCCAGCAGCTTGGTCAGATACCAAGAGACCCAGTACTTC

j_call: TRBJ1-2
clone_size: NA
v_call: TRBV10-3
d_call: TRBD1
cdr3_aa: CAISESSSSGQAF
cdr3_nt: TGTGCCATCAGTGAGTCATCGAGTTCGGGACAGGCCTTC

j_call: TRBJ1-3
clone_size: NA
v_call: TRBV28
d_call: TRBD1
cdr3_aa: CASSTRQGANTIYF
cdr3_nt: TGTGCCAGCAGTACTCGACAGGGGGCAAACACCATATATTTT

j_call: TRBJ1-2
clone_size: NA
v_call: TRBV7-9
d_call: NA
cdr3_aa: CASSLRSGYGYTF
cdr3_nt: TGTGCCAGCAGCTTAAGATCGGGCTATGGCTACACCTTC

j_call: TRBJ2-7
clone_size: once
v_call: TRBV6-5
d_call: TRBD2
cdr3_aa: CASSYRTSGRGREQYF
cdr3_nt: TGTGCCAGCAGTTACCGGACTAGCGGGAGGGGGAGGGAGCAGTACTTC

j_call: TRBJ2-1
clone_size: once
v_call: TRBV27
d_call: NA
cdr3_aa: CASSLYESHNEQFF
cdr3_nt: TGTGCCAGCAGTTTATACGAGTCCCACAATGAGCAGTTCTTC

j_call: TRBJ1-1
clone_size: NA
v_call: TRBV19
d_call: NA
cdr3_aa: CASSSYRDMNTEAFF
cdr3_nt: TGTGCCAGTAGTAGTTACAGGGATATGAACACTGAAGCTTTCTTT

j_call: TRBJ1-4
clone_size: NA
v_call: TRBV18
d_call: NA
cdr3_aa: CASSPPGAGEKLFF
cdr3_nt: TGTGCCAGCTCACCACCAGGGGCAGGGGAAAAACTGTTTTTT

j_call: TRBJ1-2
clone_size: NA
v_call: TRBV27
d_call: NA
cdr3_aa: CASSGGGRNYGYTF
cdr3_nt: TGTGCCAGCAGTGGGGGGGGGAGAAACTATGGCTACACCTTC

j_call: TRBJ2-7
clone_size: NA
v_call: TRBV5-1
d_call: TRBD2
cdr3_aa: CASSPGLAGSYEQYF
cdr3_nt: TGCGCCAGCAGCCCGGGACTAGCGGGATCCTACGAGCAGTACTTC

j_call: TRBJ2-7
clone_size: once
v_call: TRBV6-4
d_call: NA
cdr3_aa: CASSRLPRDEQYF
cdr3_nt: TGTGCCAGCAGTCGACTTCCGAGGGATGAGCAGTACTTC

j_call: TRBJ2-7
clone_size: NA
v_call: TRBV7-9
d_call: TRBD2
cdr3_aa: CASSLALAGGPYEQYF
cdr3_nt: TGTGCCAGCAGCTTAGCGCTGGCGGGAGGGCCGTACGAGCAGTACTTC

j_call: TRBJ1-1
clone_size: NA
v_call: TRBV5-4
d_call: NA
cdr3_aa: CASSLGGGDNTEAFF
cdr3_nt: TGTGCCAGCAGCTTGGGTGGCGGAGACAACACTGAAGCTTTCTTT

j_call: TRBJ1-2
clone_size: NA
v_call: TRBV6-1
d_call: NA
cdr3_aa: CASSEQGGGNGYTF
cdr3_nt: TGTGCCAGCAGTGAGCAGGGTGGTGGGAATGGCTACACCTTC